Listed below are T cell receptor beta chains from one sample, sequenced in a study of T cell responses to AZD1222 COVID-19 vaccine. The data were produced by immunoSEQ multiplex PCR, yet TCRdb's version contains in-frame clones alone and is incomplete. Among over 150,000 clones listed, 88% were seen once. Sequences were derived from peripheral blood, sampled on day 0 of AZD1222 vaccination. The source is an adult in good health. CDR3s include the opening cysteine and the closing phenylalanine or tryptophan. D genes are given only for firm matches. Clone size is not always given. Where it is, it says once, few, many or a class for expanded clones.

clone size: -; V gene: TRBV5-4; J gene: TRBJ2-7; D gene: -; CDR3 protein: CASSSEGPAVGEQYF; CDR3 DNA: TGTGCCAGCAGCTCTGAAGGCCCCGCAGTCGGCGAGCAGTACTTC
clone size: medium-sized; V gene: TRBV6-2/TRBV6-3; J gene: TRBJ2-2; D gene: -; CDR3 protein: CASSYRDTGELFF; CDR3 DNA: TGTGCCAGCAGTTACAGGGACACCGGGGAGCTGTTTTTT
clone size: -; V gene: TRBV9; J gene: TRBJ1-2; D gene: -; CDR3 protein: CASSVEASHGYTF; CDR3 DNA: TGTGCCAGCAGCGTAGAGGCCAGCCATGGCTACACCTTC
clone size: -; V gene: TRBV6-2/TRBV6-3; J gene: TRBJ2-7; D gene: -; CDR3 protein: CASSPPRDEQYF; CDR3 DNA: TGTGCCAGCAGTCCGCCCCGGGACGAGCAGTACTTC
clone size: -; V gene: TRBV9; J gene: TRBJ2-7; D gene: -; CDR3 protein: CASSVGGLTYEQYF; CDR3 DNA: TGTGCCAGCAGCGTGGGGGGCCTTACCTACGAGCAGTACTTC
clone size: -; V gene: TRBV5-8; J gene: TRBJ1-4; D gene: TRBD1; CDR3 protein: CASSLGTGAFNEKLFF; CDR3 DNA: TGTGCCAGCAGCTTGGGGACAGGGGCCTTTAATGAAAAACTGTTTTTT
clone size: -; V gene: TRBV6-5; J gene: TRBJ2-5; D gene: TRBD2; CDR3 protein: CASSYSSGGAWETQYF; CDR3 DNA: TGTGCCAGCAGTTACTCGAGCGGGGGGGCCTGGGAGACCCAGTACTTC
clone size: -; V gene: TRBV30; J gene: TRBJ1-6; D gene: -; CDR3 protein: CAWSAWGVSYNSPLHF; CDR3 DNA: TGTGCCTGGAGTGCATGGGGAGTCTCCTATAATTCACCCCTCCACTTT
clone size: -; V gene: TRBV10-3; J gene: TRBJ1-1; D gene: TRBD1; CDR3 protein: CAMQDRAMNTEAFF; CDR3 DNA: TGTGCCATGCAGGACAGGGCAATGAACACTGAAGCTTTCTTT
clone size: -; V gene: TRBV6-5; J gene: TRBJ1-4; D gene: -; CDR3 protein: CASTRWGDKLFF; CDR3 DNA: TGTGCCAGCACACGATGGGGGGACAAACTGTTTTTT
clone size: -; V gene: TRBV2; J gene: TRBJ2-1; D gene: -; CDR3 protein: CASSERAYNEQFF; CDR3 DNA: TGTGCCAGCAGTGAAAGGGCTTACAATGAGCAGTTCTTC
clone size: -; V gene: TRBV5-1; J gene: TRBJ2-1; D gene: TRBD2; CDR3 protein: CASSPGTSDLNEQFF; CDR3 DNA: TGCGCCAGCAGCCCTGGGACTAGCGACCTCAATGAGCAGTTCTTC
clone size: -; V gene: TRBV28; J gene: TRBJ1-2; D gene: -; CDR3 protein: CASTRAGVYGYTF; CDR3 DNA: TGTGCCAGCACCAGAGCTGGGGTCTATGGCTACACCTTC
clone size: -; V gene: TRBV7-3; J gene: TRBJ1-4; D gene: TRBD1; CDR3 protein: CASSSGGGGGEKLFF; CDR3 DNA: TGTGCCAGCAGCTCAGGGGGAGGGGGAGGAGAAAAACTGTTTTTT
clone size: once; V gene: TRBV5-6; J gene: TRBJ1-2; D gene: -; CDR3 protein: CASSPDQRRLTGNYGYTF; CDR3 DNA: TGTGCCAGCAGCCCCGATCAGCGTAGACTCACGGGAAACTATGGCTACACCTTC
clone size: -; V gene: TRBV18; J gene: TRBJ1-2; D gene: -; CDR3 protein: CASSPEGRVNGYTF; CDR3 DNA: TGTGCCAGCTCACCTGAAGGCAGGGTGAATGGCTACACCTTC
clone size: few; V gene: TRBV3-1/TRBV3-2; J gene: TRBJ2-5; D gene: -; CDR3 protein: CASSQMTGQETQYF; CDR3 DNA: TGTGCCAGCAGCCAGATGACAGGACAAGAGACCCAGTACTTC
clone size: once; V gene: TRBV19; J gene: TRBJ2-3; D gene: TRBD2; CDR3 protein: CASSIASGGPDTQYF; CDR3 DNA: TGTGCCAGTAGTATAGCCAGCGGGGGCCCAGATACGCAGTATTTT
clone size: -; V gene: TRBV7-3; J gene: TRBJ1-1; D gene: -; CDR3 protein: CASSPRGGRYGEAFF; CDR3 DNA: TGTGCCAGCAGCCCGAGGGGGGGAAGGTACGGTGAAGCTTTCTTT
clone size: -; V gene: TRBV4-1; J gene: TRBJ1-2; D gene: -; CDR3 protein: CASSPPLQGNYGYTF; CDR3 DNA: TGCGCCAGCAGCCCTCCCCTCCAGGGAAACTATGGCTACACCTTC
clone size: -; V gene: TRBV7-2; J gene: TRBJ2-7; D gene: TRBD2; CDR3 protein: CASSASGVSYEQYF; CDR3 DNA: TGTGCCAGCAGCGCAAGCGGGGTCTCCTACGAGCAGTACTTC
clone size: -; V gene: TRBV27; J gene: TRBJ2-1; D gene: -; CDR3 protein: CASSLSGQTEQFF; CDR3 DNA: TGTGCCAGCAGTTTATCGGGTCAGACGGAGCAGTTCTTC
clone size: -; V gene: TRBV12-5; J gene: TRBJ1-1; D gene: -; CDR3 protein: CASGLARTLGTEAFF; CDR3 DNA: TGTGCTAGTGGTTTGGCTAGGACTTTGGGCACTGAAGCTTTCTTT
clone size: -; V gene: TRBV9; J gene: TRBJ2-1; D gene: -; CDR3 protein: CASSVAAPSYNEQFF; CDR3 DNA: TGTGCCAGCAGCGTAGCGGCGCCCTCCTACAATGAGCAGTTCTTC
clone size: -; V gene: TRBV2; J gene: TRBJ1-3; D gene: -; CDR3 protein: CASIFGSGNTIYF; CDR3 DNA: TGTGCCAGTATCTTTGGCTCTGGAAACACCATATATTTT
clone size: -; V gene: TRBV6-5; J gene: TRBJ1-5; D gene: -; CDR3 protein: CASWTLNQPQHF; CDR3 DNA: TGTGCCAGCTGGACCCTTAATCAGCCCCAGCATTTT
clone size: -; V gene: TRBV18; J gene: TRBJ2-2; D gene: -; CDR3 protein: CASSPRAGELFF; CDR3 DNA: TGTGCCAGCTCACCACGGGCCGGGGAGCTGTTTTTT
clone size: -; V gene: TRBV30; J gene: TRBJ1-2; D gene: TRBD1; CDR3 protein: CAWSALQGHGYTF; CDR3 DNA: TGTGCCTGGAGTGCCCTACAGGGGCATGGCTACACCTTC
clone size: -; V gene: TRBV18; J gene: TRBJ2-1; D gene: -; CDR3 protein: CASSPGGALGNEQFF; CDR3 DNA: TGTGCCAGCTCCCCTGGGGGGGCCCTAGGGAATGAGCAGTTCTTC
clone size: -; V gene: TRBV11-2; J gene: TRBJ2-7; D gene: -; CDR3 protein: CASSLGGRGAYEQYF; CDR3 DNA: TGTGCCAGCAGCCTGGGGGGCCGGGGGGCCTACGAGCAGTACTTC
clone size: -; V gene: TRBV10-3; J gene: TRBJ2-1; D gene: -; CDR3 protein: CAISDQTGTTNEQFF; CDR3 DNA: TGTGCCATCAGTGATCAAACAGGGACTACCAATGAGCAGTTCTTC
clone size: once; V gene: TRBV5-1; J gene: TRBJ1-2; D gene: -; CDR3 protein: CASSLESIGGYTF; CDR3 DNA: TGCGCCAGCAGCTTGGAGTCAATCGGGGGCTACACCTTC
clone size: -; V gene: TRBV4-2; J gene: TRBJ2-4; D gene: -; CDR3 protein: CASSRTEAKNIQYF; CDR3 DNA: TGTGCCAGCAGCCGGACAGAAGCCAAAAACATTCAGTACTTC
clone size: -; V gene: TRBV4-3; J gene: TRBJ2-7; D gene: -; CDR3 protein: CASSQDMGWEQYF; CDR3 DNA: TGCGCCAGCAGCCAAGATATGGGCTGGGAGCAGTACTTC
clone size: few; V gene: TRBV5-4; J gene: TRBJ1-1; D gene: -; CDR3 protein: CASSLAVDTEAFF; CDR3 DNA: TGTGCCAGCAGCTTGGCGGTGGACACTGAAGCTTTCTTT
clone size: -; V gene: TRBV5-1; J gene: TRBJ2-7; D gene: -; CDR3 protein: CASSFRPVSYEQYF; CDR3 DNA: TGCGCCAGCAGCTTTAGGCCCGTTTCCTACGAGCAGTACTTC
clone size: -; V gene: TRBV14; J gene: TRBJ2-5; D gene: TRBD1; CDR3 protein: CASSRGQRETQYF; CDR3 DNA: TGTGCCAGCAGCCGGGGACAGCGCGAGACCCAGTACTTC
clone size: -; V gene: TRBV7-2; J gene: TRBJ2-1; D gene: -; CDR3 protein: CASSLLDGPSFSYNEQFF; CDR3 DNA: TGTGCCAGCAGCTTGCTTGACGGACCCTCTTTCTCCTACAATGAGCAGTTCTTC
clone size: -; V gene: TRBV5-4; J gene: TRBJ2-7; D gene: -; CDR3 protein: CASSPSLNYEQYF; CDR3 DNA: TGTGCCAGCAGCCCGTCCCTGAACTACGAGCAGTACTTC
clone size: -; V gene: TRBV4-2; J gene: TRBJ1-4; D gene: TRBD1; CDR3 protein: CATRRGRVTNEKLFF; CDR3 DNA: TGTGCCACGAGAAGGGGGCGCGTCACTAATGAAAAACTGTTTTTT
clone size: once; V gene: TRBV24-1; J gene: TRBJ2-1; D gene: -; CDR3 protein: CATSDPTADSYNEQFF; CDR3 DNA: TGTGCCACCAGTGATCCAACAGCTGACTCCTACAATGAGCAGTTCTTC
clone size: -; V gene: TRBV19; J gene: TRBJ1-1; D gene: -; CDR3 protein: CASSISVTSNTEAFF; CDR3 DNA: TGTGCCAGTAGTATCAGCGTGACTTCGAACACTGAAGCTTTCTTT
clone size: -; V gene: TRBV19; J gene: TRBJ2-4; D gene: -; CDR3 protein: CASSPSPGATKNIQYF; CDR3 DNA: TGTGCCAGTAGTCCATCCCCTGGGGCTACCAAAAACATTCAGTACTTC
clone size: few; V gene: TRBV5-1; J gene: TRBJ1-5; D gene: -; CDR3 protein: CASSLQQGQPQHF; CDR3 DNA: TGCGCCAGCAGCTTGCAACAGGGTCAGCCCCAGCATTTT
clone size: -; V gene: TRBV7-6; J gene: TRBJ2-5; D gene: -; CDR3 protein: CASSLVGSGIETQYF; CDR3 DNA: TGTGCCAGCAGCTTAGTGGGGTCCGGGATCGAGACCCAGTACTTC
clone size: -; V gene: TRBV30; J gene: TRBJ1-5; D gene: -; CDR3 protein: CAWSNALNQPQHF; CDR3 DNA: TGTGCCTGGAGTAACGCGTTGAATCAGCCCCAGCATTTT
clone size: once; V gene: TRBV2; J gene: TRBJ2-1; D gene: -; CDR3 protein: CASSEQGLRENEQFF; CDR3 DNA: TGTGCCAGCAGCGAACAGGGCTTGCGGGAGAATGAGCAGTTCTTC
clone size: -; V gene: TRBV6-5; J gene: TRBJ2-7; D gene: -; CDR3 protein: CASSYSGRHYEQYF; CDR3 DNA: TGTGCCAGCAGTTACTCGGGACGGCACTACGAGCAGTACTTC